Each of the 9 T cell receptor beta chains below was sequenced from the same sample in a study of blood T cell repertoires in COVID-19. Assay used: immunoSEQ multiplex PCR; TCRdb lists only in-frame clones, some missing. The sample shows about 320,000 clones, around 90% of them seen only once. Sequencing was done on a sample of PBMCs or T cells enriched from blood (not recorded which). The receptors come from a man aged 25-45 years who had recovered from COVID-19.

The rearrangement joins TRBV5-1 to TRBJ1-1; D unclear. Trimming removed 5 bases at V and 9 bases at J, with 11 bases between. In germline, CDR1 is SGHRS, CDR2 YFSETQ. This CDR3 is built from 11 residues. This CDR3 is CASRLEDQAFF. Here the CDR3 DNA reads TGCGCCAGCAGACTGGAGGACCAAGCTTTCTTT.

V usage is TRBV5-1 and J usage is TRBJ1-4; possibly TRBD1 for D (5 bases). Between the trimmed V and J ends, which lost 4 bases and 0 bases, there was a span of 13 bases. The CDR3 extends over 16 amino acids. CDR1 SGHRS and CDR2 YFSETQ come from the germline V gene. The CDR3 DNA reads as TGCGCCAGCAGCCCCGGTGACAGTGCAACTAATGAAAAACTGTTTTTT. The encoded protein is CASSPGDSATNEKLFF.

This clone has only one observation. V gene TRBV5-8 combines with J gene TRBJ2-3, with 12 bases aligning to TRBD2. With 4 bases clipped from V and 2 bases from J, the junction kept 5 bases outside the gene matches. This CDR3 has 16 residues. Germline-derived CDR1 and CDR2 are SGHTS and YDEGEE. As DNA, the CDR3 is TGTGCCAGCAGCCCCGGACTAGCGGGGCCCACAGATACGCAGTATTTT. It codes for CASSPGLAGPTDTQYF.

This sequence joins TRBV11-3 and TRBJ2-7; TRBD2 is a possible D gene (5 bases). Deletions cut 4 bases from V and 3 bases from J, with 10 bases between. CDR3 length: 13 amino acids. CDR1 is SGHNT and CDR2 is YENEEA in the germline V gene. This CDR3 is CASSSGLDYEQYF. The CDR3 bases are TGTGCCAGCAGCTCCGGACTTGACTACGAGCAGTACTTC.

Here the CDR3 reads CASSFPRAYEQYF. The CDR3 nucleotides read TGTGCCAGCAGCTTTCCCAGGGCCTACGAGCAGTACTTC. The V and J genes are TRBV7-9 and TRBJ2-7; a possible D gene is TRBD1 (5 bases). The CDR3 totals 13 residues. V was shortened by 3 bases and J by 2 bases, with 8 bases between the two germline ends. Per germline, CDR1 SEHNR and CDR2 FQNEAQ (reference sequence).

Turning to this clone: In the same sample, other DNA sequences code for this CDR3. The chain combines TRBV6-5 with TRBJ1-6; 10 bases align to TRBD1. J lost 10 bases, V lost 5 bases, and 2 bases had no gene match. CDR3 length: 13 amino acids. The germline V gene has CDR1 MNHEY and CDR2 SVGAGI. DNA of the CDR3: TGTGCCAGCAGTAGGGACAGGGGATCACCCCTCCACTTT. Translated, it gives CASSRDRGSPLHF.

The V gene is TRBV2, the J gene TRBJ2-5; D gene uncertain. The CDR3 has 13 residues. Germline CDR1 and CDR2: SNHLY and FYNNEI. Between the trimmed V and J ends, which lost 1 base and 5 bases, there was a span of 8 bases. The chain's CDR3 is CASSEVPRETQYF. CDR3 sequence (DNA): TGTGCCAGCAGTGAAGTTCCACGGGAGACCCAGTACTTC.

A single count supports this clone. V usage is TRBV6-5 and J usage is TRBJ2-2; TRBD2 matches 7 bases. The CDR3 covers 13 residues. Germline V gene sequence: CDR1 MNHEY, CDR2 SVGAGI. With V trimmed by 6 bases and J by 5 bases, 3 bases remained unmatched. The CDR3 is CASRPGRTGELFF. The CDR3 DNA is TGTGCCAGCAGGCCCGGGAGGACCGGGGAGCTGTTTTTT.

This clone was seen only once. This chain uses TRBV19 with TRBJ2-1; 7 positions agree with TRBD1. Germline V gene sequence: CDR1 LNHDA, CDR2 SQIVND (reference sequence). CDR3 size: 14 residues. Losses at the gene ends were 7 bases for V and 1 base for J; bases not matched to a gene: 4. CDR3: CASNRGMSYNEQFF. DNA for the CDR3: TGTGCCAGTAACAGGGGTATGTCCTACAATGAGCAGTTCTTC.